This T cell receptor beta chain was observed in a study of technical replicates of blood from a handful of donors. This clone was counted once. The CDR3 has 14 amino acids. Trimming cost V 2 bases and J 10 bases, with 14 bases left between them. Germline CDR1 MNHEY, CDR2 SVGAGI. This table comes from immunoSEQ multiplex PCR, and its TCRdb copy is limited to in-frame clones, with some not included. The sample comprises about 93,000 clones, roughly 96% of which are singletons, and more than 0.2% rests with the top ten. The sequencing input was T cells isolated from PBMCs. The TCR was taken from a human donor in good health. This chain links TRBV6-5 with TRBJ1-4; D unclear. This CDR3 reads CASSYGRNAGKLFF. DNA of the CDR3: TGTGCCAGCAGTTACGGGAGGAACGCGGGAAAACTGTTTTTT.